This T cell receptor beta chain was identified in a study of blood T cell repertoires in COVID-19. Whole-study context: From the United States, Italy and Spain came samples of acute and convalescent COVID-19. PBMCs, B-cell-depleted T cells, or T cells provided the cDNA or gDNA that made up the material.

As processed by the authors: Amplification with reference gene primers provided the estimates of nucleated cell counts. Sequencing was performed with immunoSEQ multiplex PCR; in TCRdb, only in-frame clones are kept and a portion is missing. V and J calls and clone size are those listed in that table; D and trimming were worked out from the DNA. The sample records over 110,000 clones, more than 65% being singletons. The CDR3 covers 13 residues. The germline CDR1 and CDR2 sequences are MNHEY and SMNVEV (reference sequence). The germline V and J ends were trimmed by 4 bases and 7 bases, with 13 bases remaining between them.

Sequencing input: peripheral blood. The chain carries TRBV27 and TRBJ1-1; possible D gene TRBD1, 5 bases. This TCR was sampled from a man aged 55 to 70 with active or convalescent COVID-19. Here the CDR3 DNA reads TGTGCCAGCAGTTCCCCGGGGCGGGGTGAAGCTTTCTTT. It encodes CASSSPGRGEAFF.